One sample yielded the 20 T cell receptor beta chains listed below, sequenced in a study of T cells after posttransplantation cyclophosphamide. Treatment was busulfan-fludarabine conditioning, a marrow graft, and cyclophosphamide on days +3 and +4. Repertoires were generated with immunoSEQ multiplex PCR, while TCRdb's copy carries only in-frame clones and drops some. The top ten hold roughly 8.7% of the sample, which has some 34,000 clones, around 80% seen once. Material: CD4+ T cells sorted from blood, obtained roughly 250 weeks after a stem cell transplant with posttransplant cyclophosphamide. The receptors were gathered from a female patient between 40 and 55 years old who received an allogeneic stem cell transplant from a related donor, was CMV-positive, and had no GVHD. These T cells may partly come from the graft donor.

V is TRBV18 and J is TRBJ1-1; D might be TRBD1 (5 bases). Trimming stripped 4 bases from V and 1 base from J, with 10 bases between. The CDR3 totals 14 residues. The germline gives CDR1 KGHSH, CDR2 LQKENI. The CDR3 reads CASSRGQANTEAFF. CDR3 DNA: TGTGCCAGCTCACGGGGCCAGGCGAACACTGAAGCTTTCTTT.

The rearrangement uses TRBV2 and TRBJ2-3, with 14 bases that match TRBD2. The V segment lost 6 bases and the J segment 3 bases; nucleotides outside the gene matches: 8. CDR3 size: 17 residues. Germline CDR1 is SNHLY and CDR2 is FYNNEI. As DNA, the CDR3 is TGTGCCAGCAGCTCCGGGACTAGCGGGGGCCTTACAGATACGCAGTATTTT. This gives the protein CASSSGTSGGLTDTQYF.

The chain couples TRBV7-2 to TRBJ1-2, with a weak D call TRBD1 (6 bases). Germline CDR1 SGHTA, CDR2 FQGNSA. The CDR3 contains 14 residues. V gave up 5 bases and J gave up 3 bases, with 13 bases separating them. The CDR3 protein is CASSPLRGDYGYTF. In DNA, the CDR3 is TGTGCCAGCAGCCCTCTCAGGGGCGACTATGGCTACACCTTC.

CDR3 nucleotides: TGTGCCAGCGCCCGAGGAGACTTCGGGAGGGCAGATACGCAGTATTTT. Its protein product is CASARGDFGRADTQYF. This rearrangement joins TRBV9 to TRBJ2-3, with 8 bases lining up with TRBD2. The V and J ends lost 7 bases and 4 bases, in that order; junction bases with no gene match: 14. The CDR3 has 16 residues. The germline V gene encodes CDR1 SGDLS and CDR2 YYNGEE.

The gene calls are TRBV11-3 and TRBJ2-1, with D tentatively TRBD1 (6 bases). CDR1 and CDR2 (germline): SGHNT, YENEEA. This CDR3 spans 15 amino acids. V lost 3 bases and J lost 3, with 12 bases in between. The CDR3 protein is CASSFTGSFYNEQFF. CDR3 nucleotides: TGTGCCAGCAGCTTCACAGGGAGTTTCTACAATGAGCAGTTCTTC.

CDR3 region: CASSNGASNQPQHF. The CDR3 region has the DNA TGTGCCAGCTCTAATGGGGCTAGCAATCAGCCCCAGCATTTT. The chain couples TRBV7-6 to TRBJ1-5, with D perhaps matching TRBD1 (5 bases). Germline loops: CDR1 SGHVS, CDR2 FNYEAQ. The length of the CDR3 is 14 residues. V was shortened by 8 bases and J by 0 bases, with 11 bases between the two germline ends.

This chain joins TRBV29-1 and TRBJ1-2, with 11 bases matching TRBD1. The CDR3 has 15 amino acids. Germline trimming cut 1 base from V and 4 bases from J; bases unmatched to any gene: 5. Germline CDR1 reads SQVTM; CDR2 reads ANQGSEA. CDR3 in amino acids: CSVEGGQGVTYGYTF. The CDR3 nucleotides are TGCAGCGTTGAAGGGGGACAGGGGGTTACCTATGGCTACACCTTC.

This clone occurred a few times. The gene calls are TRBV2 and TRBJ1-6, with a tentative D call TRBD1 (5 bases). The CDR3 runs to 13 residues. V was trimmed by 8 bases and J by 9 bases, leaving 14 bases between them. Per the germline V gene, CDR1 is SNHLY and CDR2 is FYNNEI. CDR3: CASASGAGSPLHF. The CDR3 DNA reads TGTGCCAGCGCCAGCGGGGCAGGTTCACCCCTCCACTTT.

This clone was observed a handful of times. This rearrangement joins TRBV14 to TRBJ2-7; a weak D match, TRBD2 (6 bases). Germline V gene lookup returns CDR1 SGHDN and CDR2 FVKESK. V was pared by 5 bases and J by 6 bases, with 14 bases between. The CDR3 is made up of 13 amino acids. As DNA, the CDR3 is TGTGCCAGCAGCTTTCGAGGAGGGGTCGAGCAGTACTTC. Amino acids: CASSFRGGVEQYF.

The chain is built from TRBV6-5 and TRBJ2-2, with a possible D match to TRBD1 (5 bases). V gave up 2 bases and J gave up 7 bases, with 8 bases separating them. CDR3 length: 13 amino acids. Germline values: CDR1 MNHEY, CDR2 SVGAGI. The CDR3 sequence: CASSYVTGGELFF. For the CDR3, the DNA is TGTGCCAGCAGTTACGTTACAGGCGGGGAGCTGTTTTTT.

In DNA, the CDR3 is TGTGCCAGCTCACCCGCACAGCTCGCTGGCTACACCTTC. Translating it yields CASSPAQLAGYTF. The rearrangement uses TRBV18 and TRBJ1-2; unclear D gene. This CDR3 is built from 13 residues. Germline CDR1 KGHSH, CDR2 LQKENI. The V gene lost 3 bases and the J gene lost 7 bases, with 12 bases spanning the gap.

The V call is TRBV27, the J call TRBJ1-2; 8 nucleotides line up with TRBD1. CDR1 is MNHEY and CDR2 is SMNVEV in the germline V gene (reference sequence). J lost 2 bases, V lost 4 bases, and 9 bases had no gene match. This CDR3 is 16 amino acids long. CDR3 in DNA: TGTGCCAGCAGTTGGGGCTCACACAGGGGGAACTATGGCTACACCTTC. Translation: CASSWGSHRGNYGYTF.

The V call is TRBV6-6, the J call TRBJ2-7; D is possibly TRBD1 (6 bases). V shed 3 bases and J shed 5 bases, with 14 bases lying between them. Germline CDR1 and CDR2: MNHNY and SVGAGI (reference sequence). This CDR3 spans 14 amino acids. CDR3 coding DNA: TGTGCCAGCAGTTATCCCGCAGGGGTCGACGAGCAGTACTTC. This translates into CASSYPAGVDEQYF.

The genes are TRBV19 and TRBJ1-2; tentative D call: TRBD1 (5 bases). CDR3 length equals 12 residues. Deletions cut 5 bases from V and 3 bases from J, with 7 bases between. CDR1 is LNHDA and CDR2 is SQIVND in the germline V gene (reference sequence). The CDR3, as DNA: TGTGCCAGTAGTCCGACAGACTATGGCTACACCTTC. Translated, it gives CASSPTDYGYTF. Based on the CDR3 plus reference TRBV19 and TRBJ1-2, the full variable domain is DGGITQSPKYLFRKEGQNVTLSCEQNLNHDAMYWYRQDPGQGLRLIYYSQIVNDFQKGDIAEGYSVSREKKESFPLTVTSAQKNPTAFYLCASSPTDYGYTFGSGTRLTVV.

This chain's CDR3 is CASSFPPAEAFF. DNA for the CDR3: TGTGCCAGCAGTTTCCCTCCCGCTGAAGCTTTCTTT. The V call is TRBV28, the J call TRBJ1-1; D remains ambiguous. V lost 3 bases and J 6 bases, leaving 8 bases between the germline ends. The germline V gene encodes CDR1 MDHEN and CDR2 SYDVKM. The CDR3 sequence is 12 residues long.

The table lists this clone with a few counts. This chain connects TRBV25-1 to TRBJ1-6, with D unclear. V was cut by 4 bases and J by 7 bases, with 14 bases left in between. There are 15 residues in the CDR3. From germline, CDR1 is MGHDK and CDR2 SYGVNS. CDR3 bases: TGTGCCAGCAGTGGCCCGTTCGGGGAGAATTCACCCCTCCACTTT. Protein product: CASSGPFGENSPLHF. Full variable domain (outside the CDR3, taken from reference TRBV25-1 and TRBJ1-6): EADIYQTPRYLVIGTGKKITLECSQTMGHDKMYWYQQDPGMELHLIHYSYGVNSTEKGDLSSESTVSRIRTEHFPLTLESARPSHTSQYLCASSGPFGENSPLHFGNGTRLTVT.

This chain links TRBV7-2 with TRBJ2-7, with D uncertain. The length of the CDR3 is 14 residues. V gave up 1 base and J gave up 3 bases, with 10 bases separating them. Per germline, CDR1 SGHTA and CDR2 FQGNSA. The CDR3 DNA follows: TGTGCCAGCAGCTTAGAGGCAGGTTACTACGAGCAGTACTTC. As protein: CASSLEAGYYEQYF.

The gene calls are TRBV5-1 and TRBJ2-5, with 7 bases matching TRBD1. Germline CDR1 is SGHRS and CDR2 is YFSETQ. Trimming took 4 bases from V and 4 from J; bases not matched to a gene: 4. The CDR3 length is 13 residues. The CDR3 spells CASSRAGGETQYF. The CDR3 nucleotides are TGCGCCAGCAGCCGGGCAGGGGGAGAGACCCAGTACTTC.

The J gene is TRBJ2-5, the V gene TRBV19, with D possibly matching TRBD1 (6 bases). With 4 bases removed from V and 4 bases from J, the gap between germline ends came to 13 bases. This CDR3 region has 14 residues. CDR1 LNHDA and CDR2 SQIVND come from the germline V gene (reference sequence). CDR3 DNA: TGTGCCAGTAGTACACAGGGATCTCGAGAGACCCAGTACTTC. It specifies CASSTQGSRETQYF.

The chain links TRBV4-2 to TRBJ2-5; tentatively, D is TRBD1 (5 bases). CDR1 is LGHNA and CDR2 is YNFKEQ in the germline V gene. The CDR3 is 15 residues long. V gave up 4 bases and J gave up 3 bases, with 15 bases separating them. The CDR3 DNA reads TGTGCCAGCAGCCGTTACAGGAACCACGAAGAGACCCAGTACTTC. Protein: CASSRYRNHEETQYF.